The next 24 T cell receptor beta chains were all read from a single sample in a study of T cell responses to AZD1222 COVID-19 vaccine. Profiled with immunoSEQ multiplex PCR; TCRdb holds only in-frame clones, not every one. This table has under 200,000 clones, 70% to 90% appearing once. The source was peripheral blood, collected 28 days after the second AZD1222 dose. These receptors came from an adult who received the AZD1222 COVID-19 vaccine.

The V and J genes are TRBV25-1 and TRBJ1-6; D remains unclear. The CDR3 consists of 15 residues. CDR1 is MGHDK and CDR2 is SYGVNS in the germline V gene. V lost 2 bases to trimming and J lost 5 bases, with 10 bases between them. The CDR3 sequence: CASSEPDRDNSPLHF. As DNA, the CDR3 is TGTGCCAGCAGTGAACCTGACCGAGATAATTCACCCCTCCACTTT.

J is TRBJ1-3 and V is TRBV4-3; D may be TRBD1 (6 bases). CDR3 length: 19 residues. Germline values: CDR1 LGHNA, CDR2 YSLEER. Deletions cut 1 base from V and 0 bases from J, with 19 bases between. CDR3 amino acids: CASSQVIRRGANSGNTIYF. DNA of the CDR3: TGCGCCAGCAGCCAAGTCATTCGCCGGGGGGCGAACTCTGGAAACACCATATATTTT.

The CDR3 nucleotides read TGTGCCAGCAGCCCACCGGGTGGACGCCGAGAGACCCAGTACTTC. Protein: CASSPPGGRRETQYF. The gene calls are TRBV7-2 and TRBJ2-5, with D uncertain. Trimming removed 5 bases at V and 4 bases at J, with 17 bases between. CDR3 length: 15 residues. Germline CDR1 SGHTA, CDR2 FQGNSA.

In this sample, this clone turned up a few times. The chain combines TRBV19 with TRBJ1-3; TRBD1 matches at 7 bases. The CDR3 runs to 14 residues. The germline V gene has CDR1 LNHDA and CDR2 SQIVND (reference sequence). V was clipped by 7 bases and J by 0 bases; unmatched bases: 3. The CDR3, as DNA: TGTGCCAGTATGGACAGGTTCTCTGGAAACACCATATATTTT. Translating gives CASMDRFSGNTIYF.

The chain links TRBV6-6 to TRBJ2-7; TRBD1 aligns across 7 bases. Germline loops: CDR1 MNHNY, CDR2 SVGAGI (reference sequence). This CDR3 comprises 16 residues. With 2 bases clipped from V and 1 base from J, the junction kept 8 bases outside the gene matches. The CDR3 here is CASSYQTGMGSYEQYF. For the CDR3, the DNA is TGTGCCAGCAGTTACCAGACAGGGATGGGGTCCTACGAGCAGTACTTC.

The CDR3 sequence is CASSQASGRYTEAFF. CDR3 nucleotide sequence: TGCGCCAGCAGCCAAGCTAGCGGCAGATACACTGAAGCTTTCTTT. This chain links TRBV4-3 with TRBJ1-1; D unresolved. The CDR3 extends over 15 amino acids. CDR1 LGHNA and CDR2 YSLEER come from the germline V gene. V was trimmed by 1 base and J by 3 bases, leaving 12 bases between them.

The chain's CDR3 is CASSSTTNQPQHF. CDR3 DNA: TGTGCCAGCAGCTCAACTACCAATCAGCCCCAGCATTTT. The V call is TRBV7-2, the J call TRBJ1-5; D ambiguous. Germline values: CDR1 SGHTA, CDR2 FQGNSA. CDR3 length: 13 residues. Trimming left V 4 bases short and J 3 bases short, with 7 bases between.

The V call is TRBV12-5, the J call TRBJ2-3, with TRBD2 matching over 11 bases. The CDR3 covers 15 residues. The germline gives CDR1 LGHNT, CDR2 FRNRAP. V lost 9 bases, J lost 5 bases, and 10 bases stayed unmatched. Written as DNA, the CDR3 is TGTGCTAGCCTCACGACTAGCGGGGAGCGAGATACGCAGTATTTT. Translating gives CASLTTSGERDTQYF.

This CDR3 is CASSKIRDTSYEQYF. The DNA for the CDR3 is TGTGCCAGTAGTAAAATCCGGGACACTTCCTACGAGCAGTACTTC. The J gene is TRBJ2-7, the V gene TRBV19; maybe TRBD1 (6 bases). Between the trimmed V and J ends, which lost 4 bases and 1 base, there was a span of 14 bases. In germline, CDR1 is LNHDA, CDR2 SQIVND (reference sequence). The CDR3 is 15 residues long.

This chain uses TRBV5-5 with TRBJ2-1, with D possibly being TRBD1 or TRBD2 (5 bases each). CDR3 length: 14 residues. The V gene's germline CDR1 is SGHKS and CDR2 YYEKEE (reference sequence). With 7 bases removed from V and 6 bases from J, the gap between germline ends came to 17 bases. DNA for the CDR3: TGTGCCAGCGCGAACGGCCAGGGAGTCAATGAGCAGTTCTTC. Encoded protein: CASANGQGVNEQFF.

The chain recombines TRBV4-2 with TRBJ1-2; D is unclear. V was clipped by 0 bases and J by 7 bases, with 6 bases between them. CDR3 length: 12 amino acids. Germline V gene sequence: CDR1 LGHNA, CDR2 YNFKEQ. CDR3 amino acids: CASSQEGSGYTF. CDR3 coding DNA: TGTGCCAGCAGCCAAGAAGGCTCTGGCTACACCTTC.

The chain recombines TRBV5-6 with TRBJ2-3; D is perhaps TRBD1 or TRBD2 (7 bases each). From germline, CDR1 is SGHDT and CDR2 YYEEEE. V was shortened by 0 bases and J by 2 bases, with 13 bases between the two germline ends. This CDR3 is built from 16 residues. The CDR3 sequence: CASSLVPGGVTDTQYF. The CDR3 DNA follows: TGTGCCAGCAGCTTGGTGCCAGGGGGGGTCACAGATACGCAGTATTTT.

The chain joins TRBV6-5 to TRBJ2-1; D uncertain. In germline, CDR1 is MNHEY, CDR2 SVGAGI. Trimming shortened V by 0 bases and J by 7 bases, and 7 bases separated the two germline ends. The CDR3 is 13 residues long. CDR3 coding DNA: TGTGCCAGCAGTTACTCCCCCAGAAATGAGCAGTTCTTC. Translation: CASSYSPRNEQFF.

On this clone: The sample carries other DNA sequences with the same CDR3. V is TRBV3-1 (or the pseudogene TRBV3-2) and J is TRBJ1-1; D is ambiguous. The V gene lost 0 bases and the J gene lost 1 base, with 9 bases spanning the gap. CDR3 length equals 15 residues. CDR1 is LGHDT and CDR2 is YNNKEL in the germline V gene (reference sequence). The CDR3 region has the DNA TGTGCCAGCAGCCAAGATATAGGCTGGAACACTGAAGCTTTCTTT. It codes for CASSQDIGWNTEAFF.

The rearrangement joins TRBV5-6 to TRBJ2-1; D possibly corresponds to TRBD1 (5 bases). The length of the CDR3 is 17 residues. The germline gives CDR1 SGHDT, CDR2 YYEEEE. V lost 0 bases and J lost 7, with 20 bases in between. The CDR3 reads CASSLAGRGRALNEQFF. CDR3 in DNA: TGTGCCAGCAGCTTGGCTGGAAGGGGCAGGGCGTTAAATGAGCAGTTCTTC.

This clone was counted a few times. This chain uses TRBV14 with TRBJ2-7; TRBD2 is a possible D gene (6 bases). The germline CDR1 and CDR2 sequences are SGHDN and FVKESK. This CDR3 is 16 amino acids long. V was trimmed by 4 bases and J by 0 bases, leaving 16 bases between them. For the CDR3, the DNA is TGTGCCAGCAGCCCCCTTAGGAGGGGCGACTCCTACGAGCAGTACTTC. Its protein product is CASSPLRRGDSYEQYF.

This chain links TRBV18 with TRBJ2-2; possibly TRBD1 for D (6 bases). CDR1 and CDR2 (germline): KGHSH, LQKENI. This CDR3 has 14 amino acids. The V and J ends lost 2 bases and 5 bases respectively, with 9 bases between them. In DNA, the CDR3 is TGTGCCAGCTCACCAAAGCAGGGGACCGGGGAGCTGTTTTTT. This encodes CASSPKQGTGELFF. Complete variable domain (other parts from reference TRBV18 and TRBJ2-2): NAGVMQNPRHLVRRRGQEARLRCSPMKGHSHVYWYRQLPEEGLKFMVYLQKENIIDESGMPKERFSAEFPKEGPSILRIQQVVRGDSAAYFCASSPKQGTGELFFGEGSRLTVL.

V usage is TRBV12-3 or TRBV12-4 and J usage is TRBJ2-7, with D maybe TRBD1 (6 bases). CDR3 size: 13 residues. V lost 5 bases and J lost 3, with 11 bases in between. CDR3 in amino acids: CASSTYRDYEQYF. The CDR3 coding sequence is TGTGCCAGCAGTACGTACAGGGACTACGAGCAGTACTTC.

The rearrangement links TRBV6-5 to TRBJ2-1, with 8 bases that match TRBD1. Trimming took 2 bases from V and 5 from J; bases not matched to a gene: 8. Looked up from germline, CDR1 is MNHEY and CDR2 is SVGAGI. The CDR3 consists of 16 residues. CDR3 DNA sequence: TGTGCCAGCAGTTACACCGGCAGGGGGCTGAACAATGAGCAGTTCTTC. Translating gives CASSYTGRGLNNEQFF.

Written as DNA, the CDR3 is TGTGCCAGCAGTGACCGCGGCGGAGCAGCCTACGAGCAGTACTTC. It specifies CASSDRGGAAYEQYF. The chain couples TRBV6-2 or TRBV6-3 to TRBJ2-7, with D unresolved. This CDR3 is 15 amino acids long. Germline-derived CDR1 and CDR2 are MNHEY and SVGEGT. The germline V and J ends were trimmed by 5 bases and 2 bases, with 16 bases remaining between them.

V gene TRBV7-8 combines with J gene TRBJ2-1; 8 bases agree with TRBD2. From germline, CDR1 is SGHVS and CDR2 FQNEAQ. V shed 6 bases, J shed 7 bases, and the junction held 11 bases outside the gene matches. CDR3 length equals 15 residues. Here the CDR3 reads CASSQARGGGNEQFF. CDR3 bases: TGTGCCAGCAGTCAAGCCAGAGGCGGGGGGAATGAGCAGTTCTTC.

This chain joins TRBV10-3 and TRBJ2-2; possibly TRBD2 for D (6 bases). The V and J ends lost 10 bases and 8 bases respectively, with 20 bases between them. From germline, CDR1 is ENHRY and CDR2 SYGVKD. This CDR3 comprises 14 residues. The CDR3 here is CATGFGGSDGELFF. Written as DNA, the CDR3 is TGTGCCACAGGCTTCGGAGGGTCTGATGGGGAGCTGTTTTTT.

This clone was picked up one time. This sequence joins TRBV28 and TRBJ2-3; TRBD1 is a possible D gene (6 bases). There are 14 residues in the CDR3. CDR1 MDHEN and CDR2 SYDVKM come from the germline V gene. Trimming took off 2 bases at V and 2 bases at J, with 8 bases between the two ends. The CDR3 loop is CASSLGGTTDTQYF. CDR3 DNA sequence: TGTGCCAGCAGTTTAGGGGGCACCACAGATACGCAGTATTTT.

This clone was detected only once. V usage is TRBV6-6 and J usage is TRBJ2-7; D is possibly TRBD2 (6 bases). The CDR3 is made up of 17 amino acids. Germline values: CDR1 MNHNY, CDR2 SVGAGI (reference sequence). The V and J ends lost 5 bases and 1 base respectively, with 21 bases between them. The CDR3 DNA sequence: TGTGCCAGCAGTCCTCTCCCCCGGCAGGCGGGATCCTACGAGCAGTACTTC. It translates to CASSPLPRQAGSYEQYF.